The 27 T cell receptor beta chains below all came from one sample that was sequenced in a study of cytomegalovirus exposure and HLA in healthy donors. It was with 60 Vbeta and 13 Jbeta primers that the PCR ran. TCRdb's copy holds only in-frame clones and misses some; the assay was immunoSEQ multiplex PCR. This table holds approximately 190,000 clones, about four fifths found once. Input material: PBMCs. The receptors derive from a boy between 2 and 10 years old in good health and CMV-seronegative.

V gene TRBV10-3 combines with J gene TRBJ2-3; 12 bases line up with TRBD2. CDR1 and CDR2 from the germline V gene are ENHRY and SYGVKD. V trimming: 10 bases; J trimming: 2 bases; junction bases outside the gene matches: 7. This CDR3 region has 15 residues. Here the CDR3 reads CATTSGGPITDTQYF. In nucleotides, the CDR3 is TGTGCCACTACTAGCGGGGGGCCGATCACAGATACGCAGTATTTT.

The chain links TRBV29-1 to TRBJ2-5; 10 nucleotides align to TRBD1. The J call is doubtful: the DNA matches TRBJ2-7 better. The germline gives CDR1 SQVTM, CDR2 ANQGSEA. The length of the CDR3 is 12 residues. The CDR3: CSGRDRGYEQYF. In DNA, the CDR3 is TGCAGCGGGCGGGACAGGGGCTACGAGCAGTACTTC.

The V and J genes are TRBV7-8 and TRBJ2-1; D remains ambiguous. The V and J ends lost 3 bases and 10 bases respectively, with 13 bases between them. The CDR3 has 13 residues. Germline assignment: CDR1 SGHVS and CDR2 FQNEAQ. In DNA, the CDR3 is TGTGCCAGCAGCTTCCGGGTGGTAATGGAGCAGTTCTTC. Translating gives CASSFRVVMEQFF.

This rearrangement joins TRBV19 to TRBJ2-3, with 10 bases lining up with TRBD2. V was clipped by 5 bases and J by 2 bases; unmatched bases: 7. Germline CDR1 and CDR2: LNHDA and SQIVND (reference sequence). The CDR3 spans 16 residues. The CDR3 DNA reads as TGTGCCAGTAGTCACGGACTAGCGGAGAACACAGATACGCAGTATTTT. This gives the protein CASSHGLAENTDTQYF.

This rearrangement joins TRBV6-1 to TRBJ1-1; D unresolved. The germline CDR1 and CDR2 sequences are MNHNS and SASEGT. The CDR3 covers 14 residues. Between the trimmed V and J ends, which lost 3 bases and 7 bases, there was a span of 15 bases. In DNA form, the CDR3 reads TGTGCCAGCAGTGACCTAAAATGGTGGAGTGAAGCTTTCTTT. Its protein product is CASSDLKWWSEAFF.

The chain carries TRBV7-9 and TRBJ2-3; D not certain. This CDR3 is 12 amino acids long. The germline V and J ends were trimmed by 4 bases and 5 bases, with 7 bases remaining between them. Germline CDR1 and CDR2: SEHNR and FQNEAQ (reference sequence). The CDR3 spells CASSYTVDTQYF. CDR3 DNA sequence: TGTGCCAGCAGCTACACAGTAGATACGCAGTATTTT.

V gene TRBV7-9 combines with J gene TRBJ2-5, with D maybe TRBD1 (6 bases). V lost 5 bases to trimming and J lost 0 bases, with 16 bases between them. The CDR3 runs 16 residues. CDR1 is SEHNR, CDR2 FQNEAQ, per germline (reference sequence). The CDR3 reads CASSVTGTRNQETQYF. The CDR3 coding sequence is TGTGCCAGCAGCGTCACCGGGACAAGGAACCAAGAGACCCAGTACTTC.

V is TRBV9 and J is TRBJ1-2; 7 nucleotides line up with TRBD1. Germline V gene sequence: CDR1 SGDLS, CDR2 YYNGEE. The CDR3 is made up of 13 amino acids. V lost 4 bases to trimming and J lost 10 bases; unmatched junction nucleotides: 10. CDR3 sequence: CASSSRTGNPYTF. In nucleotides, the CDR3 is TGTGCCAGCAGCTCGAGGACAGGCAATCCCTACACCTTC.

Only a few counts were recorded for this clone. The rearrangement uses TRBV28 and TRBJ2-7; 8 bases map to TRBD1. V gave up 8 bases and J gave up 13 bases; unmatched junction bases: 13. The V gene's germline CDR1 is MDHEN and CDR2 SYDVKM. The CDR3 has 12 residues. The CDR3 reads CASGQLRDRIYF. CDR3 nucleotides: TGTGCCAGCGGCCAACTCCGGGACAGGATTTACTTC.

The rearrangement links TRBV7-2 to TRBJ2-5; no clear D gene. CDR3 length equals 13 residues. V shed 2 bases and J shed 4 bases, with 8 bases lying between them. CDR1 SGHTA and CDR2 FQGNSA come from the germline V gene. DNA for the CDR3: TGTGCCAGCAGCTTACCTGGCCCAGAGACCCAGTACTTC. It specifies CASSLPGPETQYF.

The CDR3 coding sequence is TGTGCCAGCAGCCAAATAGGTGGGCACATCCGCAATCAGCCCCAGCATTTT. It yields the protein CASSQIGGHIRNQPQHF. The chain has TRBV7-2 and TRBJ1-5, with D unresolved. The CDR3 sequence is 17 residues long. Looked up from germline, CDR1 is SGHTA and CDR2 is FQGNSA. V lost 5 bases and J lost 2, with 19 bases in between. The full variable domain, rest sourced from reference TRBV7-2 and TRBJ1-5, is GAGVSQSPSNKVTEKGKDVELRCDPISGHTALYWYRQSLGQGLEFLIYFQGNSAPDKSGLPSDRFSAERTGGSVSTLTIQRTQQEDSAVYLCASSQIGGHIRNQPQHFGDGTRLSIL.

The chain links TRBV2 to TRBJ2-3; 13 nucleotides agree with TRBD2. The germline gives CDR1 SNHLY, CDR2 FYNNEI. V shed 7 bases, J shed 0 bases, and the junction held 10 bases outside the gene matches. CDR3 length equals 18 residues. In nucleotides, the CDR3 is TGTGCCAGCACTCGACTAGCGGGGGGTCAGACTAGCACAGATACGCAGTATTTT. Its translation is CASTRLAGGQTSTDTQYF.

This clone was detected a few times. A read error may account for a junction end that differs from germline. The chain employs TRBV7-6 and TRBJ2-7; TRBD2 matches at 8 bases. Germline assignment: CDR1 SGHVS and CDR2 FNYEAQ. CDR3 size: 14 residues. This CDR3 is CASSLRGGFYEQHF. The CDR3 DNA reads TGTGCCAGCAGCTTACGCGGGGGGTTCTACGAGCAGCACTTC.

The J gene is TRBJ2-3, the V gene TRBV7-2, with TRBD2 identical over 8 bases. Germline V gene lookup returns CDR1 SGHTA and CDR2 FQGNSA. The V and J ends lost 1 base and 2 bases, in that order; junction bases with no gene match: 2. The CDR3 runs to 15 residues. Here the CDR3 reads CASSLVGGDTDTQYF. For the CDR3, the DNA is TGTGCCAGCAGCTTAGTCGGGGGGGACACAGATACGCAGTATTTT.

This chain links TRBV18 with TRBJ1-3, with D possibly TRBD1 on 6 matching bases. V was clipped by 3 bases and J by 8 bases, with 14 bases between them. Germline V lookup: CDR1 KGHSH, CDR2 LQKENI. The CDR3 consists of 14 residues. CDR3 region: CASSPTGTTDTIYF. As DNA, the CDR3 is TGTGCCAGCTCACCCACAGGGACGACGGACACCATATATTTT.

The chain couples TRBV5-1 to TRBJ2-3; possibly TRBD2 for D (5 bases). Germline lookup yields CDR1 SGHRS and CDR2 YFSETQ. The ends were cut back, 6 bases at V and 0 bases at J, with 14 bases in the middle. CDR3 length: 15 amino acids. The CDR3 DNA reads TGCGCCAGCACGGCCAGCGGAGATAGCACAGATACGCAGTATTTT. It specifies CASTASGDSTDTQYF.

V is TRBV9 and J is TRBJ2-5, with D perhaps matching TRBD2 (7 bases). This CDR3 comprises 13 residues. V was trimmed by 4 bases and J by 4 bases, leaving 11 bases between them. CDR1 is SGDLS, CDR2 YYNGEE, per germline. CDR3 sequence: CASSRRGGETQYF. CDR3 nucleotides: TGTGCCAGCAGCCGAAGGGGGGGAGAGACCCAGTACTTC.

The J gene is TRBJ1-2, the V gene TRBV4-2; no firm D call. Germline V gene data show CDR1 as LGHNA and CDR2 as YNFKEQ. CDR3 length: 14 amino acids. V was pared by 3 bases and J by 3 bases, with 11 bases between. The CDR3 DNA reads as TGTGCCAGCAGCCATGGGAGGTCCGACTATGGCTACACCTTC. Its translation is CASSHGRSDYGYTF.

This chain links TRBV18 with TRBJ2-3; 7 nucleotides agree with TRBD2. This CDR3 is built from 16 residues. V lost 0 bases, J lost 2 bases, and 5 bases stayed unmatched. Germline assignment: CDR1 KGHSH and CDR2 LQKENI. The CDR3 loop reads CASSPPGRGDTDTQYF. For the CDR3, the DNA is TGTGCCAGCTCACCACCCGGCCGGGGGGACACAGATACGCAGTATTTT. The variable domain in full, completed from reference TRBV18 and TRBJ2-3, reads NAGVMQNPRHLVRRRGQEARLRCSPMKGHSHVYWYRQLPEEGLKFMVYLQKENIIDESGMPKERFSAEFPKEGPSILRIQQVVRGDSAAYFCASSPPGRGDTDTQYFGPGTRLTVL.

The V gene is TRBV5-1, the J gene TRBJ2-3; no clear D. This CDR3 is built from 12 residues. Trimming stripped 6 bases from V and 2 bases from J, with 7 bases between. Germline V gives CDR1 SGHRS, CDR2 YFSETQ. The CDR3 loop is CASKSNTDTQYF. The CDR3 nucleotides are TGCGCCAGCAAATCCAACACAGATACGCAGTATTTT.

J is TRBJ2-1 and V is TRBV9; D may be TRBD2 (5 bases). V shed 0 bases and J shed 10 bases, with 11 bases lying between them. Germline assignment: CDR1 SGDLS and CDR2 YYNGEE. The CDR3 consists of 13 residues. CDR3 DNA: TGTGCCAGCAGCGTAGGCGGGTCCCACGAGCAGTTCTTC. It translates to CASSVGGSHEQFF. The whole variable domain, remainder taken from reference TRBV9 and TRBJ2-1, is DSGVTQTPKHLITATGQRVTLRCSPRSGDLSVYWYQQSLDQGLQFLIQYYNGEERAKGNILERFSAQQFPDLHSELNLSSLELGDSALYFCASSVGGSHEQFFGPGTRLTVL.

The V gene is TRBV19, the J gene TRBJ1-5; 7 positions agree with TRBD1. CDR1 and CDR2 from the germline V gene are LNHDA and SQIVND (reference sequence). J was trimmed by 3 bases and V by 3 bases; bases with no gene match: 2. The CDR3 totals 14 residues. CDR3 region: CASSMRGHNQPQHF. In nucleotides, the CDR3 is TGTGCCAGTAGTATGAGGGGGCACAATCAGCCCCAGCATTTT.

The gene calls are TRBV6-1 and TRBJ2-4, with a weak D call TRBD2 (5 bases). The CDR3 runs to 14 residues. Trimming stripped 6 bases from V and 8 bases from J, with 17 bases between. Germline CDR1 MNHNS, CDR2 SASEGT. The CDR3 reads CASSTEGAPHIQYF. The CDR3 bases are TGTGCCAGCAGCACTGAGGGCGCGCCCCACATTCAGTACTTC.

The gene calls are TRBV9 and TRBJ2-7; perhaps TRBD1 as D (6 bases). This CDR3 has 15 residues. CDR1 is SGDLS, CDR2 YYNGEE, per germline. With 4 bases removed from V and 4 bases from J, the gap between germline ends came to 18 bases. This CDR3 reads CASSPVAQGPYEQYF. The CDR3 bases are TGTGCCAGCAGCCCAGTGGCACAGGGTCCGTACGAGCAGTACTTC.

The chain couples TRBV4-2 to TRBJ2-5; D gene uncertain. Germline V gives CDR1 LGHNA, CDR2 YNFKEQ. CDR3 length: 13 residues. The germline V and J ends were trimmed by 3 bases and 3 bases, with 8 bases remaining between them. As DNA, the CDR3 is TGTGCCAGCAGCCACGACTCCGAAGAGACCCAGTACTTC. Translating gives CASSHDSEETQYF.

This chain uses TRBV2 with TRBJ2-5; TRBD2 matches 8 bases. Germline values: CDR1 SNHLY, CDR2 FYNNEI. CDR3 length equals 14 residues. J gave up 2 bases and V 4 bases, and 3 bases lay outside the gene matches. CDR3 region: CASSVAGLQETQYF. CDR3 coding DNA: TGTGCCAGCAGTGTAGCGGGGCTACAAGAGACCCAGTACTTC.

Only one count was recorded for this clone. The chain joins TRBV2 to TRBJ2-3; the match to TRBD1 covers 8 bases. Unmatched junction bases numbered 1, after V lost 7 bases and J lost 4 bases. The CDR3 contains 12 residues. The germline V gene encodes CDR1 SNHLY and CDR2 FYNNEI. Here the CDR3 DNA reads TGTGCCAGCAACAGGGGGGCAGATACGCAGTATTTT. Its protein product is CASNRGADTQYF.